This TCR beta chain was sequenced for a study of identical twins. The study's findings and limits: There was more out-of-frame TCR alpha sharing in monozygotic twins than models estimated. An excess of low generation probability was shown by twin-shared out-of-frame alpha sequences.

On this clonotype: The antigen remains undetermined.

It was template switching that added a universal primer site, and there were unique molecular identifiers on the cDNA. TCRdb analysed the 5' RACE reads with MiXCR anew, one entry per CDR3 protein. The table shows 450,000 to 500,000 distinct CDR3 sequences, with approximately 14% occurring only once. The CDR3 contains 15 residues. Deletions cut 5 bases from V and 4 bases from J, with 15 bases between. Germline assignment: CDR1 SGHAT and CDR2 FQNNGV. This same sample was also taken into another study, of yellow fever vaccine responses in identical twins.

This chain links TRBV11-2 with TRBJ2-1; no definite D call. Sequencing was carried out using CD4+ T cells sorted from blood. This clonotype was sampled from a woman aged 18-29 years in good health. The CDR3 nucleotides read TGTGCCAGCAGCCTCAGGACCGGACCATACAATGAGCAGTTCTTC. Amino acid sequence: CASSLRTGPYNEQFF.